A selection of T cell receptor beta chains follows, all from one sample in a study of cytomegalovirus exposure and HLA in healthy donors. TCRdb keeps only in-frame clones here, not all; method: immunoSEQ multiplex PCR. The sample totals 80,000 or so clones. Sequenced material: PBMCs. The receptor source for this set is a woman aged 30 to 39 in good health and CMV-seronegative. The CDR3 runs from the conserved cysteine through the conserved F or W. Fields, in order: D gene, CDR3 length, J gene, V gene, CDR3 protein, CDR3 DNA. A D gene is named only where the DNA matches it firmly.

>TRBD1|15|TRBJ1-4|TRBV19
CASSTGGATNEKLFF
TGTGCCAGTAGTACAGGGGGAGCAACTAATGAAAAACTGTTTTTT
>TRBD2|15|TRBJ2-5|TRBV29-1
CSANGLAGGAETQYF
TGCAGCGCCAATGGACTAGCGGGAGGGGCCGAGACCCAGTACTTC
>TRBD2|15|TRBJ2-1|TRBV30
CACPAKGGGYNEQFF
TGTGCCTGCCCAGCTAAGGGCGGGGGCTACAATGAGCAGTTCTTC
>-|12|TRBJ2-5|TRBV29-1
CSVERDQETQYF
TGCAGCGTAGAGAGGGATCAAGAGACCCAGTACTTC
>TRBD2|16|TRBJ2-5|TRBV19
CASSPNTSGPKETQYF
TGTGCCAGTAGTCCGAACACTAGCGGTCCAAAAGAGACCCAGTACTTC
>-|14|TRBJ2-5|TRBV4-1
CASSQTGSGETQYF
TGCGCCAGCAGCCAAACGGGGAGTGGGGAGACCCAGTACTTC
>TRBD2|19|TRBJ2-1|TRBV29-1
CSVGGRTSGSTSSDNEQFF
TGCAGCGTTGGAGGGCGGACTAGCGGGAGTACTAGCTCCGACAATGAGCAGTTCTTC
>TRBD2|17|TRBJ2-1|TRBV19
CASSIGWASGSVNEQFF
TGTGCCAGTAGTATAGGGTGGGCTAGCGGGAGTGTGAATGAGCAGTTCTTC
>TRBD1|14|TRBJ1-1|TRBV6-1
CASRPTGVGTEAFF
TGTGCCAGCAGACCGACAGGGGTCGGCACTGAAGCTTTCTTT
>TRBD2|11|TRBJ2-7|TRBV6-5
CARSYGGTEYF
TGTGCCAGAAGTTACGGGGGGACGGAATACTTC
>TRBD1|16|TRBJ1-5|TRBV5-6
CASSLDGTGHNQPQHF
TGTGCCAGCAGCTTGGACGGGACAGGGCATAATCAGCCCCAGCATTTT
>TRBD1|15|TRBJ2-7|TRBV28
CASSTSGTGGYEQYF
TGTGCCAGCAGTACCTCCGGGACAGGGGGCTACGAGCAGTACTTC
>-|11|TRBJ1-2|TRBV29-1
CSVESRPGYTF
TGCAGCGTTGAAAGCAGGCCCGGCTACACCTTC
>-|16|TRBJ2-5|TRBV19
CASSPRRLEGQETQYF
TGTGCCAGTAGTCCTCGCCGCCTGGAGGGACAAGAGACCCAGTACTTC
>TRBD1|16|TRBJ2-7|TRBV5-6
CASSLDQGTGNYEQYF
TGTGCCAGCAGCCTCGACCAAGGGACAGGGAACTACGAGCAGTACTTC
>TRBD1|15|TRBJ1-6|TRBV5-4
CASSLNQGAGSPLHF
TGTGCCAGCAGCTTGAATCAGGGGGCGGGTTCACCCCTCCACTTT
>-|15|TRBJ1-2|TRBV15
CATSGPETGNYGYTF
TGTGCCACCAGCGGCCCTGAGACTGGTAACTATGGCTACACCTTC
>TRBD1|15|TRBJ1-5|TRBV6-5
CASSTGDGSNQPQHF
TGTGCCAGCAGTACAGGGGATGGGAGCAATCAGCCCCAGCATTTT
>TRBD1|13|TRBJ1-4|TRBV6-1
CASNDRVGEKLFF
TGTGCCAGCAACGACAGGGTCGGGGAAAAACTGTTTTTT
>TRBD1|13|TRBJ2-1|TRBV29-1
CSAISVRTGHKFF
TGCAGCGCCATATCGGTTAGGACAGGGCACAAGTTCTTC
>-|15|TRBJ1-2|TRBV28
CASGKRTWLNYGYTF
TGTGCCAGCGGAAAACGGACATGGCTTAACTATGGCTACACCTTC
>TRBD1|15|TRBJ2-7|TRBV19
CASSQVLDRAYEQYF
TGTGCCAGTAGTCAAGTATTGGACAGGGCTTACGAGCAGTACTTC
>-|13|TRBJ2-7|TRBV19
CASSGVARNEQYF
TGTGCCAGTAGTGGGGTAGCGAGGAACGAGCAGTACTTC
>-|14|TRBJ1-1|TRBV6-6
CASGGGGLNTEAFF
TGTGCCAGCGGCGGGGGGGGGCTGAACACTGAAGCTTTCTTT
>-|15|TRBJ2-7|TRBV6-6
CAISDQGLGSYEQYF
TGTGCCATCTCAGATCAGGGCCTCGGATCCTACGAGCAGTACTTC
>-|16|TRBJ1-3|TRBV6-5
CASSYSRGGSGNTIYF
TGTGCCAGCAGTTACTCGAGGGGGGGCTCTGGAAACACCATATATTTT
>-|15|TRBJ1-2|TRBV5-1
CASSSSGESNYGYTF
TGCGCCAGCAGCTCATCAGGGGAGTCTAACTATGGCTACACCTTC
>TRBD1|15|TRBJ1-1|TRBV27
CASSADRGGYTEAFF
TGTGCCAGCAGTGCTGACAGGGGCGGGTACACTGAAGCTTTCTTT
>TRBD2|14|TRBJ2-7|TRBV7-8
CASSSGTRGNEQYF
TGTGCCAGCAGCTCCGGGACTAGGGGGAACGAGCAGTACTTC
>-|16|TRBJ1-5|TRBV19
CASSSQGAGSNQPQHF
TGTGCCAGTAGTTCGCAGGGAGCGGGGAGCAATCAGCCCCAGCATTTT
>-|16|TRBJ2-3|TRBV21-1
CASSKGGQKSTDTQYF
TGTGCCAGCAGCAAAGGGGGGCAGAAGAGCACAGATACGCAGTATTTT
>-|14|TRBJ2-1|TRBV5-6
CASSEGFADNEQFF
TGTGCCAGTTCCGAGGGCTTCGCCGACAATGAGCAGTTCTTC
>TRBD1|15|TRBJ1-1|TRBV6-6
CASSYPQGKGTEAFF
TGTGCCAGCAGTTACCCACAGGGGAAGGGTACTGAAGCTTTCTTT
>-|11|TRBJ2-5|TRBV29-1
CSVEDLETQYF
TGCAGCGTTGAAGATCTGGAGACCCAGTACTTC
>TRBD1|15|TRBJ1-3|TRBV30
CAWSPRDRGRNTIYF
TGTGCCTGGAGTCCCCGGGACAGGGGGAGAAACACCATATATTTT
>-|12|TRBJ2-1|TRBV4-1
CASSQEKGKSFF
TGCGCCAGCAGCCAAGAAAAGGGGAAATCCTTCTTC
>TRBD2|13|TRBJ2-7|TRBV12-5
CASAASGIYEQYF
TGTGCTAGTGCGGCTAGCGGTATCTACGAGCAGTACTTC
>TRBD1|14|TRBJ2-2|TRBV5-1
CASSLSTGAGELFF
TGCGCCAGCAGCTTGTCCACAGGGGCCGGGGAGCTGTTTTTT
>-|15|TRBJ2-3|TRBV2
CASSEAGFRTDTQYF
TGTGCCAGCAGTGAAGCTGGCTTCCGCACAGATACGCAGTATTTT
>-|16|TRBJ1-1|TRBV19
CASSIQVDSLNTEAFF
TGTGCCAGTAGTATCCAGGTGGACAGCCTTAACACTGAAGCTTTCTTT
>TRBD1|15|TRBJ1-3|TRBV30
CAWSRTGSSGNTIYF
TGTGCCTGGAGTCGGACAGGGAGCTCTGGAAACACCATATATTTT
>-|13|TRBJ1-6|TRBV19
CASSFDSNSPLHF
TGTGCCAGTAGTTTCGACAGTAATTCACCCCTCCACTTT
>-|14|TRBJ2-7|TRBV6-1
CASSETRPPYEQYF
TGTGCCAGCAGTGAAACACGTCCACCCTACGAGCAGTACTTC
>-|12|TRBJ1-1|TRBV19
CASSIAGEGAFF
TGTGCCAGTAGTATAGCAGGGGAAGGAGCTTTCTTT
>-|14|TRBJ2-1|TRBV6-5
CASSYQGRGNEQFF
TGTGCCAGCAGTTACCAGGGGAGGGGAAATGAGCAGTTCTTC
>TRBD2|17|TRBJ2-1|TRBV4-2
CASSFKPQRELDDEQFF
TGTGCCAGCAGCTTTAAACCCCAGCGGGAACTGGATGATGAGCAGTTCTTC
>TRBD1|15|TRBJ2-7|TRBV5-4
CASSLDGTGGYEQYF
TGTGCCAGCAGCTTGGATGGGACAGGGGGCTACGAGCAGTACTTC
>-|13|TRBJ2-5|TRBV6-1
CASSRQYQETQYF
TGTGCCAGCAGTCGACAGTACCAAGAGACCCAGTACTTC
>TRBD1|14|TRBJ2-2|TRBV7-6
CASSPDRGTGELFF
TGTGCCAGCAGCCCCGACAGGGGGACCGGGGAGCTGTTTTTT
>TRBD1|14|TRBJ1-5|TRBV27
CASSIAGGGQPQHF
TGTGCCAGCAGTATAGCAGGGGGTGGGCAGCCCCAGCATTTT
>-|13|TRBJ1-1|TRBV6-5
CASRQGMNTEAFF
TGTGCCAGCAGACAGGGAATGAACACTGAAGCTTTCTTT
>-|16|TRBJ2-2|TRBV5-1
CASSLLERGNTGELFF
TGCGCCAGCAGCTTGCTGGAAAGGGGGAACACCGGGGAGCTGTTTTTT
>TRBD1|14|TRBJ2-5|TRBV7-7
CASSPTGVGETQYF
TGTGCTAGCAGCCCAACAGGGGTGGGTGAGACCCAGTACTTC
>-|12|TRBJ1-6|TRBV10-2
CASKRDTDPLHF
TGCGCCAGCAAGAGGGACACCGATCCCCTCCACTTT
>TRBD1|15|TRBJ1-1|TRBV30
CAWTRRGRGNTEAFF
TGTGCCTGGACCCGTAGGGGGCGCGGGAACACTGAAGCTTTCTTT
>TRBD1|15|TRBJ1-4|TRBV30
CAWSVPGTGNEKLFF
TGTGCCTGGAGTGTTCCGGGGACAGGCAATGAAAAACTGTTTTTT
>TRBD1|14|TRBJ2-1|TRBV7-2
CASSPGQVNNEQFF
TGTGCCAGCAGCCCCGGACAGGTTAACAATGAGCAGTTCTTC
>-|13|TRBJ1-4|TRBV29-1
CSVGNGGREKLFF
TGCAGCGTTGGTAACGGGGGTCGGGAAAAACTGTTTTTT